A single sample gave rise to the 20 T cell receptor beta chains below, sequenced in a study of T-cell reconstitution after alpha-beta-depleted transplantation in children. Unique molecular identifiers featured in how the TCRbeta library was prepared. Each CDR3 protein is one row after TCRdb ran MiXCR on the PCR reads. The profile shows more than 200,000 distinct CDR3 sequences, approximately 19% of them singletons. Here the sequenced sample was PBMCs, mostly from graft donor cells, taken 360 days after TCRalphabeta/CD19-depleted stem cell transplant. These TCRs come from a male patient between 2 and 10 years old who had a stem cell transplant for acute lymphoblastic leukemia, so the T cells may come from the graft donor.

V and J are TRBV29-1 and TRBJ2-2; TRBD1 matches at 8 bases. CDR3 length: 14 amino acids. The ends lost 3 bases at V and 4 bases at J; junction bases unmatched: 4. In germline, CDR1 is SQVTM, CDR2 ANQGSEA. This CDR3 reads CSVEGQAGTGELFF. The CDR3 bases are TGCAGCGTTGAGGGACAGGCGGGCACCGGGGAGCTGTTTTTT.

CDR3 in amino acids: CASSVGGLVTGELFF. In DNA, the CDR3 is TGTGCCAGCAGCGTAGGAGGGCTGGTCACCGGGGAGCTGTTTTTT. The rearrangement uses TRBV9 and TRBJ2-2; D is perhaps TRBD2 (5 bases). Germline V CDR1 and CDR2: SGDLS, YYNGEE. The CDR3 is 15 amino acids. Trimming cost V 0 bases and J 4 bases, with 10 bases left between them.

This clonotype was recorded a few times. The J gene is TRBJ2-7, the V gene TRBV4-1; 7 bases match TRBD1. CDR3 length: 15 residues. Germline V gene sequence: CDR1 MGHRA, CDR2 YSYEKL. V lost 4 bases and J lost 0; bases outside the gene matches: 6. The CDR3 DNA sequence: TGCGCCAGCAGCCCTTGGACAGGCTTCTCCTACGAGCAGTACTTC. Translation gives CASSPWTGFSYEQYF.

The chain joins TRBV6-5 to TRBJ1-1; possible D gene TRBD1, 5 bases. V was shortened by 0 bases and J by 3 bases, with 23 bases between the two germline ends. This CDR3 is built from 19 residues. Germline CDR1 and CDR2: MNHEY and SVGAGI. The CDR3 is CASSYSIPQGRFGDTEAFF. CDR3 sequence (DNA): TGTGCCAGCAGTTACTCGATCCCTCAGGGCCGGTTCGGGGACACTGAAGCTTTCTTT.

The CDR3 region is CASSRERWGTEAFF. CDR3 in DNA: TGTGCCAGCAGTAGGGAAAGGTGGGGCACTGAAGCTTTCTTT. The V gene is TRBV6-1, the J gene TRBJ1-1; D is ambiguous. This CDR3 comprises 14 residues. Trimming took off 5 bases at V and 4 bases at J, with 14 bases between the two ends. Germline V lookup: CDR1 MNHNS, CDR2 SASEGT.

CDR3 DNA: TGTGCCAGCTCACCCAACTCGGGCGGCTACACCTTC. This translates into CASSPNSGGYTF. The gene calls are TRBV18 and TRBJ1-2; D unclear. Germline V gives CDR1 KGHSH, CDR2 LQKENI. With 3 bases removed from V and 8 bases from J, the gap between germline ends came to 10 bases. This CDR3 contains 12 residues.

The CDR3 DNA sequence: TGTGCCAGCAGCTTAGCCCGGGACAGGAGACAAGAGACCCAGTACTTC. This gives the protein CASSLARDRRQETQYF. V gene TRBV7-8 combines with J gene TRBJ2-5; 8 bases are a match to TRBD1. V trimming: 0 bases; J trimming: 2 bases; junction bases outside the gene matches: 5. Germline V gene sequence: CDR1 SGHVS, CDR2 FQNEAQ. CDR3 length: 16 amino acids.

The V call is TRBV5-1, the J call TRBJ1-2; no reliable D call. This CDR3 is 13 amino acids long. The germline V and J ends were trimmed by 4 bases and 2 bases, with 9 bases remaining between them. Germline values: CDR1 SGHRS, CDR2 YFSETQ. This CDR3 reads CASSKSRNYGYTF. The CDR3 DNA reads as TGCGCCAGCAGCAAGTCCAGAAACTATGGCTACACCTTC. The full variable domain, rest sourced from reference TRBV5-1 and TRBJ1-2, is KAGVTQTPRYLIKTRGQQVTLSCSPISGHRSVSWYQQTPGQGLQFLFEYFSETQRNKGNFPGRFSGRQFSNSRSEMNVSTLELGDSALYLCASSKSRNYGYTFGSGTRLTVV.

This clonotype turned up a few times. V usage is TRBV5-1 and J usage is TRBJ2-5; D unclear. This CDR3 contains 13 residues. CDR1 and CDR2 from the germline V gene are SGHRS and YFSETQ. Trimming removed 2 bases from V and 6 bases from J, with 11 bases in between. CDR3 loop: CASSFTVGKTQYF. DNA for the CDR3: TGCGCCAGCAGCTTCACTGTCGGAAAGACCCAGTACTTC.

V and J are TRBV5-1 and TRBJ2-3; D is undetermined. The CDR3 is 15 residues long. Trimming left V 2 bases short and J 4 bases short, with 14 bases between. Germline V gives CDR1 SGHRS, CDR2 YFSETQ. The CDR3 bases are TGCGCCAGCAGCTTTGTCAGCGCAGACTCAGATACGCAGTATTTT. It translates to CASSFVSADSDTQYF. Full variable domain (missing parts from reference TRBV5-1 and TRBJ2-3): KAGVTQTPRYLIKTRGQQVTLSCSPISGHRSVSWYQQTPGQGLQFLFEYFSETQRNKGNFPGRFSGRQFSNSRSEMNVSTLELGDSALYLCASSFVSADSDTQYFGPGTRLTVL.

This clonotype was seen more than once but under ten times. The chain carries TRBV6-2 or TRBV6-3 and TRBJ2-1; 9 positions agree with TRBD2. J gave up 9 bases and V 5 bases, and 17 bases lay outside the gene matches. Germline CDR1 and CDR2: MNHEY and SVGEGT. The CDR3 totals 17 residues. The CDR3 coding sequence is TGTGCCAGCAGTCAACCTTTTACGGGCGGGGGGGCTAGTGAGCAGTTCTTC. Its translation: CASSQPFTGGGASEQFF.

This rearrangement joins TRBV6-2 or TRBV6-3 to TRBJ2-7, with TRBD1 identical over 9 bases. With 7 bases clipped from V and 6 bases from J, the junction kept 7 bases outside the gene matches. Germline CDR1 MNHEY, CDR2 SVGEGT. The CDR3 is made up of 13 amino acids. CDR3 sequence: CASNPGQGVEQYF. CDR3 nucleotides: TGTGCCAGCAATCCGGGACAGGGAGTCGAGCAGTACTTC.

This chain joins TRBV4-2 and TRBJ2-2; 11 nucleotides align to TRBD2. The CDR3 length is 17 residues. The junction had 13 bases not matched to a gene; V was cut back by 10 bases and J by 3 bases. CDR1 is LGHNA and CDR2 is YNFKEQ in the germline V gene. CDR3 loop: CAMSPRLAGWYTGELFF. In DNA form, the CDR3 reads TGTGCCATGAGCCCCCGACTAGCGGGGTGGTACACCGGGGAGCTGTTTTTT.

The chain has TRBV5-1 and TRBJ2-7; weak D call: TRBD1 (5 bases). V was cut by 0 bases and J by 9 bases, with 13 bases left in between. The germline V gene has CDR1 SGHRS and CDR2 YFSETQ. This CDR3 is 13 amino acids long. CDR3 sequence reads: CASSLVGPSGQYF. The CDR3 DNA reads TGCGCCAGCAGCTTGGTGGGGCCCTCGGGGCAGTACTTC.

V is TRBV25-1 and J is TRBJ2-5, with 11 bases identical to TRBD2. The ends lost 5 bases at V and 1 base at J; junction bases unmatched: 3. This CDR3 spans 15 amino acids. Germline CDR1 reads MGHDK; CDR2 reads SYGVNS. The CDR3 is CASSPSGGLQETQYF. The CDR3 coding sequence is TGTGCCAGCAGTCCTAGCGGGGGGCTCCAAGAGACCCAGTACTTC. The complete variable domain, with remaining parts taken from reference TRBV25-1 and TRBJ2-5, reads EADIYQTPRYLVIGTGKKITLECSQTMGHDKMYWYQQDPGMELHLIHYSYGVNSTEKGDLSSESTVSRIRTEHFPLTLESARPSHTSQYLCASSPSGGLQETQYFGPGTRLLVL.

This rearrangement joins TRBV20-1 to TRBJ1-2; possibly TRBD1 for D (6 bases). This CDR3 is 12 amino acids long. CDR1 is DFQATT and CDR2 is SNEGSKA in the germline V gene (reference sequence). The V end was cut by 2 bases, the J end by 3 bases, with 7 bases between. DNA of the CDR3: TGCAGTGCTAGAAGACAGGACTATGGCTACACCTTC. As protein: CSARRQDYGYTF.

The genes are TRBV29-1 and TRBJ1-1, with 9 bases that match TRBD1. Germline values: CDR1 SQVTM, CDR2 ANQGSEA. Unmatched junction bases numbered 5, after V lost 7 bases and J lost 5 bases. The CDR3 contains 12 residues. The CDR3, as DNA: TGCAGCGCCGGGACAGGGACTACTGAAGCTTTCTTT. Translation gives CSAGTGTTEAFF. Based on the CDR3 plus reference TRBV29-1 and TRBJ1-1, the full variable domain is SAVISQKPSRDICQRGTSLTIQCQVDSQVTMMFWYRQQPGQSLTLIATANQGSEATYESGFVIDKFPISRPNLTFSTLTVSNMSPEDSSIYLCSAGTGTTEAFFGQGTRLTVV.

This clonotype turned up a few times. V is TRBV3-1 and J is TRBJ2-7; no reliable D call. The CDR3 is 14 residues long. Germline CDR1 and CDR2: LGHDT and YNNKEL (reference sequence). V gave up 0 bases and J gave up 3 bases, with 9 bases separating them. The CDR3 DNA reads as TGTGCCAGCAGCCAAGAGGCTGGGGTCTACGAGCAGTACTTC. It translates to CASSQEAGVYEQYF.

The V and J genes are TRBV12-3 or TRBV12-4 and TRBJ2-7; no definite D call. V lost 7 bases, J lost 0 bases, and 13 bases lay in between. The CDR3 runs to 14 residues. In DNA, the CDR3 is TGTGCCAGCACCTTCTCGGCCTACTCCTACGAGCAGTACTTC. Residues: CASTFSAYSYEQYF.

This clonotype was observed many times. The chain couples TRBV11-2 to TRBJ2-1, with TRBD2 identical over 13 bases. The CDR3 totals 15 residues. Germline V gene data show CDR1 as SGHAT and CDR2 as FQNNGV. Trimming at V came to 3 bases and at J to 8 bases, leaving 4 bases not matched to a gene. CDR3 in DNA: TGTGCCAGCAGCTTCGGACTAGCGGGAGCTTATGAGCAGTTCTTC. Encoded protein: CASSFGLAGAYEQFF.